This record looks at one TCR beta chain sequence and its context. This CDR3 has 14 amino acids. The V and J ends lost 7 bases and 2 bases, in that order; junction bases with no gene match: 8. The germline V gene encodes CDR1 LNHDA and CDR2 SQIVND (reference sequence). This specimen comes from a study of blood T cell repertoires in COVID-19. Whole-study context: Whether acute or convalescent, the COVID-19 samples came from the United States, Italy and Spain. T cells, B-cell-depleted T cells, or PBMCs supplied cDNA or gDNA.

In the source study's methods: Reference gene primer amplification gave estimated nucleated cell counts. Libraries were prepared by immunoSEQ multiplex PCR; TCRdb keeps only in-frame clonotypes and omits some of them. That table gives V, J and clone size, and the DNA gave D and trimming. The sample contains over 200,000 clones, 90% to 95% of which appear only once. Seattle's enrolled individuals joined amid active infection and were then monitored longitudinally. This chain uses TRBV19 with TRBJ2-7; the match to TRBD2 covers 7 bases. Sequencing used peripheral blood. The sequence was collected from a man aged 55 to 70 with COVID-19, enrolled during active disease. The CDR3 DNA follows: TGTGCCAGTACCGGAGCGACTAGCCCCTACGAGCAGTACTTC. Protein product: CASTGATSPYEQYF. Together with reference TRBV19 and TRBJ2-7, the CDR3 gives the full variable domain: DGGITQSPKYLFRKEGQNVTLSCEQNLNHDAMYWYRQDPGQGLRLIYYSQIVNDFQKGDIAEGYSVSREKKESFPLTVTSAQKNPTAFYLCASTGATSPYEQYFGPGTRLTVT.